Presented here are 15 T cell receptor beta chains from one specimen sequenced in a study of T cells in Graves' hyperthyroidism and ophthalmopathy. From RNA transcripts, TCR beta CDR3 regions were amplified. When the TCR CDR3 underwent first-round RT-PCR, the HTBI primer set was used. TCRdb ran MiXCR on the multiplex PCR reads and lists one entry per CDR3 protein. This table holds a few hundred thousand distinct CDR3 sequences, about 15% found once. The sample taken for sequencing was blood. The receptors here all came from a woman aged 25 to 45 with Graves' hyperthyroidism.

The chain combines TRBV6-2 or TRBV6-3 with TRBJ2-1, with a tentative D call TRBD2 (6 bases). This CDR3 region has 13 residues. Germline V gives CDR1 MNHEY, CDR2 SVGEGT. Trimming removed 4 bases at V and 5 bases at J, with 9 bases between. The CDR3 DNA reads TGTGCCAGCAGTTTGCGGGACGACAATGAGCAGTTCTTC. Its protein product is CASSLRDDNEQFF.

A few counts support this clonotype. This chain connects TRBV4-1 to TRBJ2-1, with 9 bases lining up with TRBD1. The V gene end was trimmed by 2 bases and the J gene end by 9 bases; junction bases not matched to a gene: 5. Germline lookup yields CDR1 MGHRA and CDR2 YSYEKL. This CDR3 comprises 14 residues. CDR3 amino acids: CASSQPGQGGEQFF. The CDR3 coding sequence is TGCGCCAGCAGCCAACCGGGACAGGGAGGTGAGCAGTTCTTC.

This clonotype was recorded a few times. The J gene is TRBJ2-2, the V gene TRBV15, with 10 bases fitting TRBD1. Germline V gives CDR1 LNHNV, CDR2 YYDKDF (reference sequence). The CDR3 is 15 residues long. J was trimmed by 7 bases and V by 1 base; bases with no gene match: 3. This chain's CDR3 is CATSRGGQGNGELFF. DNA of the CDR3: TGTGCCACCAGCAGAGGGGGACAGGGGAACGGGGAGCTGTTTTTT. The full variable domain, rest sourced from reference TRBV15 and TRBJ2-2, is DAMVIQNPRYQVTQFGKPVTLSCSQTLNHNVMYWYQQKSSQAPKLLFHYYDKDFNNEADTPDNFQSRRPNTSFCFLDIRSPGLGDTAMYLCATSRGGQGNGELFFGEGSRLTVL.

This clonotype was seen a few times. The rearrangement links TRBV4-2 to TRBJ2-3; 9 nucleotides line up with TRBD2. There are 17 residues in the CDR3. Germline lookup yields CDR1 LGHNA and CDR2 YNFKEQ. The ends lost 0 bases at V and 6 bases at J; junction bases unmatched: 10. The CDR3 sequence: CASSQDRRVAGVDTQYF. Written as DNA, the CDR3 is TGTGCCAGCAGCCAAGATCGGCGGGTAGCGGGAGTGGATACGCAGTATTTT.

This clonotype occurred a few times. The junction departs from the called germline gene at one end, perhaps through a read error. Here the CDR3 DNA reads TGTGCCGGGAGTGTACCCGGAAACACCATATATTTT. It codes for CAGSVPGNTIYF. The chain links TRBV30 to TRBJ1-3; no clear D. The CDR3 spans 12 residues. Germline CDR1 GTSNPN, CDR2 SVGIG (reference sequence).

This clonotype was seen at least ten times. In DNA form, the CDR3 reads TGTGCCAGCAGTTCAAGCCCCGGGCGCTCCTACGAGCAGTACTTC. It yields the protein CASSSSPGRSYEQYF. The rearrangement joins TRBV27 to TRBJ2-7; D remains unclear. In germline, CDR1 is MNHEY, CDR2 SMNVEV (reference sequence). This CDR3 is built from 15 residues. V was shortened by 4 bases and J by 0 bases, with 13 bases between the two germline ends.

The chain uses TRBV9 and TRBJ2-2, with 7 bases identical to TRBD1. The CDR3 is 16 residues long. The V segment lost 1 base and the J segment 0 bases; nucleotides outside the gene matches: 3. In germline, CDR1 is SGDLS, CDR2 YYNGEE. The CDR3, as DNA: TGTGCCAGCAGCGTATGGGGACAGACGAACACCGGGGAGCTGTTTTTT. Translating gives CASSVWGQTNTGELFF.

This clonotype occurred once. The gene calls are TRBV27 and TRBJ2-5; D is possibly TRBD1 (5 bases). The CDR3 totals 13 residues. CDR1 and CDR2 (germline): MNHEY, SMNVEV (reference sequence). With 5 bases removed from V and 7 bases from J, the gap between germline ends came to 14 bases. The CDR3 protein is CASSRGPGGTQYF. Here the CDR3 DNA reads TGTGCCAGCAGTAGGGGTCCCGGTGGGACCCAGTACTTC.

In this sample, this clonotype turned up many times. J is TRBJ2-2 and V is TRBV30, with 14 nucleotides matching TRBD2. The CDR3 is 16 residues long. V was pared by 4 bases and J by 6 bases, with 7 bases of the junction left unmatched. The germline V gene encodes CDR1 GTSNPN and CDR2 SVGIG (reference sequence). The CDR3 sequence is CAWKGTSGSLPGELFF. CDR3 bases: TGTGCCTGGAAAGGGACTAGCGGGAGTCTTCCCGGGGAGCTGTTTTTT.

This clonotype has just a few counts. This chain links TRBV2 with TRBJ1-2; D is unresolved. Trimming shortened V by 5 bases and J by 5 bases, and 9 bases separated the two germline ends. From germline, CDR1 is SNHLY and CDR2 FYNNEI. This CDR3 spans 12 amino acids. CDR3 sequence: CASSRTEYGYTF. CDR3 coding DNA: TGTGCCAGCAGTAGGACGGAATATGGCTACACCTTC.

The V and J genes are TRBV20-1 and TRBJ1-5, with no clear D. The CDR3 extends over 16 amino acids. Germline CDR1 reads DFQATT; CDR2 reads SNEGSKA (reference sequence). Trimming stripped 1 base from V and 3 bases from J, with 16 bases between. The CDR3 DNA sequence: TGCAGTGCTAGAGCACAGCCTTCGGGAGCCAATCAGCCCCAGCATTTT. This encodes CSARAQPSGANQPQHF.

This clonotype has at least ten counts. The chain uses TRBV20-1 and TRBJ1-2; 7 positions agree with TRBD1. Trimming took 6 bases from V and 8 from J; bases not matched to a gene: 12. The CDR3 has 13 amino acids. Germline assignment: CDR1 DFQATT and CDR2 SNEGSKA (reference sequence). The CDR3 spells CSADRQGQQGYTF. CDR3 in DNA: TGCAGTGCCGACCGGCAGGGACAGCAAGGCTACACCTTC.

This clonotype showed up many times. This chain links TRBV20-1 with TRBJ2-4; D is possibly TRBD1 (6 bases). Germline CDR1 and CDR2: DFQATT and SNEGSKA (reference sequence). Deletions cut 6 bases from V and 1 base from J, with 13 bases between. This CDR3 is built from 14 residues. CDR3 bases: TGCAGTGCCACCGGAACAGGGGCCAAAAACATTCAGTACTTC. It translates to CSATGTGAKNIQYF.

The rearrangement uses TRBV3-1 and TRBJ2-1; TRBD2 matches at 11 bases. Germline CDR1 LGHDT, CDR2 YNNKEL (reference sequence). J was trimmed by 6 bases and V by 6 bases; bases with no gene match: 10. This CDR3 contains 16 residues. CDR3: CASRIGLAGRGNEQFF. CDR3 nucleotide sequence: TGTGCCAGCAGAATCGGACTAGCGGGTAGGGGCAATGAGCAGTTCTTC.

This clonotype has just one count. The genes are TRBV25-1 and TRBJ1-2, with 7 bases matching TRBD1. The CDR3 totals 15 residues. Germline V gene sequence: CDR1 MGHDK, CDR2 SYGVNS. Trimming cost V 3 bases and J 4 bases; bases outside gene matches: 8. The chain's CDR3 is CASSEADREGYGYTF. Here the CDR3 DNA reads TGTGCCAGCAGTGAGGCCGACAGGGAAGGCTATGGCTACACCTTC.